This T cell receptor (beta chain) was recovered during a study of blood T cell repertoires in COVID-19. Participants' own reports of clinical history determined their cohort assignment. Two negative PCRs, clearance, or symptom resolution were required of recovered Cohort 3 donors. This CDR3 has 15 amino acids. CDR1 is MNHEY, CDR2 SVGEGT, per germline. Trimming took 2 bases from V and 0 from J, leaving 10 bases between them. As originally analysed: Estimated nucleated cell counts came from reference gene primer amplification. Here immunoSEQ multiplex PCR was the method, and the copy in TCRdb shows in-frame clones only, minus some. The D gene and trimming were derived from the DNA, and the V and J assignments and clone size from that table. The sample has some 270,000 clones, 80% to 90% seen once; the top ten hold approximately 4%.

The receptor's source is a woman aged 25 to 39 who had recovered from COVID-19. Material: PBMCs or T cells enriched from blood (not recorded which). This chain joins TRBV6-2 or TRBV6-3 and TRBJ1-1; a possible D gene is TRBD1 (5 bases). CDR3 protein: CASSYGAGMNTEAFF. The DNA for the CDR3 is TGTGCCAGCAGTTACGGAGCAGGGATGAACACTGAAGCTTTCTTT.